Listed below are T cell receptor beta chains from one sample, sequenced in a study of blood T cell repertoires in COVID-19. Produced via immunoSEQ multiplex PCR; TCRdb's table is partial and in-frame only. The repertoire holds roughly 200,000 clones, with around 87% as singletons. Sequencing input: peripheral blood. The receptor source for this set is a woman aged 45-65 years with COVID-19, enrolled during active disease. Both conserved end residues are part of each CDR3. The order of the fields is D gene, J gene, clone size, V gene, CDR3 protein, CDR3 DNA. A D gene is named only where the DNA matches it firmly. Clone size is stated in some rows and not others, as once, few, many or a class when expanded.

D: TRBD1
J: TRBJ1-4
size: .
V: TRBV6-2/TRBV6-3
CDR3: CASSYVTGTEKLFF
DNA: TGTGCCAGCAGTTACGTGACAGGGACTGAAAAACTGTTTTTT

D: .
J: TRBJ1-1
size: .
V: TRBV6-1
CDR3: CASSDWTDEAFF
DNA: TGTGCCAGCAGTGATTGGACAGATGAAGCTTTCTTT

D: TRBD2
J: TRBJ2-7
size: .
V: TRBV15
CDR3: CATSTARRLAGGSYEQYF
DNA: TGTGCCACCAGCACCGCCCGGCGACTAGCGGGGGGTTCCTACGAGCAGTACTTC

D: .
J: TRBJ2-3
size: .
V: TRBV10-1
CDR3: CASSDEGYKRTLKYF
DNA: TGCGCCAGCAGTGATGAGGGATATAAAAGAACTTTAAAGTATTTT

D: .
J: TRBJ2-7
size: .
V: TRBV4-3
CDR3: CASSHTGGRIYEQYF
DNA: TGCGCCAGCAGCCATACAGGTGGCCGGATATACGAGCAGTACTTC

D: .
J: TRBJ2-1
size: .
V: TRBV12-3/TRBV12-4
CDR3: CASSRRGGDEQFF
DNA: TGTGCCAGCAGCCGTCGGGGTGGCGATGAGCAGTTCTTC

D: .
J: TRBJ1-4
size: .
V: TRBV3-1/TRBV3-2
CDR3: CASSLAGGGGREKLFF
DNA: TGTGCCAGCAGCCTCGCGGGCGGCGGGGGCAGGGAAAAACTGTTTTTT

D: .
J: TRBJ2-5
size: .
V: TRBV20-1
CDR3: CSARHQETQYF
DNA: TGCAGTGCTAGACATCAAGAGACCCAGTACTTC

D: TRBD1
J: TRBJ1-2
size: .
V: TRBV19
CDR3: CASSLPGTGGPSNYGYTF
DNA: TGTGCCAGTAGTTTACCCGGGACAGGAGGGCCTTCTAACTATGGCTACACCTTC

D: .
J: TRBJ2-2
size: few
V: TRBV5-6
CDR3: CASSTWDILLNTGELFF
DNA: TGTGCCAGCAGCACCTGGGACATCCTCTTGAACACCGGGGAGCTGTTTTTT

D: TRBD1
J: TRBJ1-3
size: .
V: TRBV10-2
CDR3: CASSKQGAAGNTIYF
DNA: TGCGCCAGCAGTAAACAGGGGGCGGCCGGAAACACCATATATTTT

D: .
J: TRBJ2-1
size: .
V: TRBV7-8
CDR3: CASRQSRGTYNEQFF
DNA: TGTGCCAGCAGACAAAGCCGGGGTACCTACAATGAGCAGTTCTTC

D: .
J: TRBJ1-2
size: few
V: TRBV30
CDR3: CAWSLMKGYTF
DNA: TGTGCCTGGAGCCTAATGAAAGGCTACACCTTC

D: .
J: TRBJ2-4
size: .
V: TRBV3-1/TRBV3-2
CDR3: CASSQEGRVQNIQYF
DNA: TGTGCCAGCAGCCAAGAGGGCAGGGTCCAAAACATTCAGTACTTC

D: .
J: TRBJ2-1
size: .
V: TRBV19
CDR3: CASSIGSSYNEQFF
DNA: TGTGCCAGTAGTATAGGGAGCTCCTACAATGAGCAGTTCTTC

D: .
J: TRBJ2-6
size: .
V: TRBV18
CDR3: CASSPALLYSGANVLTF
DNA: TGTGCCAGCTCACCAGCCCTATTATACTCTGGGGCCAACGTCCTGACTTTC

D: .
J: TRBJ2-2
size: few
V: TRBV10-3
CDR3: CAISEAGPTGELFF
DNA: TGTGCCATCAGTGAGGCTGGCCCCACCGGGGAGCTGTTTTTT

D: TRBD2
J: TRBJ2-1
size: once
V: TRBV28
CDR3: CASNSLAGNEQFF
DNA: TGTGCCAGCAACTCCCTAGCGGGCAATGAGCAGTTCTTC

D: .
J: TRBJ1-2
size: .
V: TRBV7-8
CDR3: CASSYGGVGSTYGYTF
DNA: TGTGCCAGCAGCTACGGAGGCGTAGGCAGCACTTATGGCTACACCTTC

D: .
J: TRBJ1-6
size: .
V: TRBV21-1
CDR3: CASRKTRGSGNSPLHF
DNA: TGTGCCAGCAGAAAAACTAGGGGGTCGGGAAATTCACCCCTCCACTTT

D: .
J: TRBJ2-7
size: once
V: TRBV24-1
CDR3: CATSDSSAGSRPYEQYF
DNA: TGTGCCACCAGTGATTCTAGCGCAGGGTCACGCCCTTACGAGCAGTACTTC

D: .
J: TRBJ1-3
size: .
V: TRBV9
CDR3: CASSVGSGAGNTIYF
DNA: TGTGCCAGCAGCGTAGGATCAGGGGCTGGAAACACCATATATTTT

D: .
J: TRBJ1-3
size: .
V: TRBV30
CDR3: CAWSFSRLRTGSEINTIYF
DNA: TGTGCCTGGAGTTTCTCACGACTCCGCACAGGGTCCGAGATAAACACCATATATTTT

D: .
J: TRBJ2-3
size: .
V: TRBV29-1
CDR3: CSVFHNTQYF
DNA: TGCAGCGTTTTCCACAATACGCAGTATTTT

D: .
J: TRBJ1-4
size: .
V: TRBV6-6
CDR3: CASSRDIRFEKLFF
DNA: TGTGCCAGCAGTCGGGACATACGTTTTGAAAAACTGTTTTTT

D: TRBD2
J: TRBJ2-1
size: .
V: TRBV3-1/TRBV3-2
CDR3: CASKRASGWEQFF
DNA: TGTGCCAGCAAGCGGGCTAGCGGTTGGGAGCAGTTCTTC

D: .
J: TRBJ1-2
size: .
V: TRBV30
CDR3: CASSSGGYGYTF
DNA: TGTGCCTCCTCGTCGGGGGGCTATGGCTACACCTTC

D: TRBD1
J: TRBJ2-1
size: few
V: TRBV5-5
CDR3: CASSLGTGSYNEQFF
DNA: TGTGCCAGCAGCTTGGGGACAGGCTCCTACAATGAGCAGTTCTTC

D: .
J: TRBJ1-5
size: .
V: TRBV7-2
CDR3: CASSPRDYYQPQHF
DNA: TGTGCCAGCAGCCCTCGGGACTATTATCAGCCCCAGCATTTT

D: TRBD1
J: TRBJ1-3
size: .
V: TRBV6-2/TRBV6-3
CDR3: CASSYRPGTVKGNTIYF
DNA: TGTGCCAGCAGTTACCGTCCCGGGACAGTTAAAGGAAACACCATATATTTT

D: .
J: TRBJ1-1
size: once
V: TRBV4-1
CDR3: CASSLQQGTFEAFF
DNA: TGCGCCAGCAGCCTTCAACAGGGAACCTTTGAAGCTTTCTTT

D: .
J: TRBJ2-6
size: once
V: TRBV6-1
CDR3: CASSEAEAGANVLTF
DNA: TGTGCCAGCAGTGAAGCGGAGGCAGGGGCCAACGTCCTGACTTTC

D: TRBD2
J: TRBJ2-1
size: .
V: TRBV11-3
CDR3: CASSLEAPFRKRTRPNEQFF
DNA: TGTGCCAGCAGCTTAGAAGCCCCCTTCCGGAAGCGGACTAGGCCTAATGAGCAGTTCTTC

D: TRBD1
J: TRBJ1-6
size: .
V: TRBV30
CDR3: CAWSVQGDRARNSPLHF
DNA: TGTGCCTGGAGTGTTCAAGGGGACAGGGCGCGTAATTCACCCCTCCACTTT

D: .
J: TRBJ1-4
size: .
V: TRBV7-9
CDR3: CASSLARDYNEKLFF
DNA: TGTGCCAGCAGCTTAGCGCGGGACTACAATGAAAAACTGTTTTTT

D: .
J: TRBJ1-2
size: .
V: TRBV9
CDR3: CASSVGDSPFRYTF
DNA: TGTGCCAGCAGCGTAGGCGACAGCCCCTTCCGCTACACCTTC

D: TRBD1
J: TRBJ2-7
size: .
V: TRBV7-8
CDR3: CASSLGGTGDNEQYF
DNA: TGTGCCAGCAGCTTAGGGGGGACAGGGGACAACGAGCAGTACTTC

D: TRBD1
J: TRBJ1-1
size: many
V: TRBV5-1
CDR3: CASSPSARGLTEAFF
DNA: TGCGCCAGCAGCCCCTCGGCGAGGGGGCTCACTGAAGCTTTCTTT

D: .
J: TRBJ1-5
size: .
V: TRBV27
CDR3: CASSLLGGALYSNQPQHF
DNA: TGTGCCAGCAGTTTGTTAGGAGGGGCCCTGTATAGCAATCAGCCCCAGCATTTT

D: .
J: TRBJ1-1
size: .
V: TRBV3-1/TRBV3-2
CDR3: CASSLRGGANEAFF
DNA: TGTGCCAGCAGCCTCCGGGGGGGCGCGAATGAAGCTTTCTTT

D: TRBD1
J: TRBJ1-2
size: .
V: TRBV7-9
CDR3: CASSLPSGQGADNYGYTF
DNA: TGTGCCAGCAGCTTACCCTCTGGACAGGGCGCCGATAACTATGGCTACACCTTC

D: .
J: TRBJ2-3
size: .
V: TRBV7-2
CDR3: CASSLAVQVISTDTQYF
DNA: TGTGCCAGCAGCTTAGCGGTTCAGGTCATCTCCACAGATACGCAGTATTTT

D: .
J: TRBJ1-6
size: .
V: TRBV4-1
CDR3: CASSQGVSPLHF
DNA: TGCGCCAGCAGCCAAGGCGTCTCACCCCTCCACTTT

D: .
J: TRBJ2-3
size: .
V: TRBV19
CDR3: CASSPRGTQYF
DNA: TGTGCCAGTAGTCCCCGAGGTACGCAGTATTTT

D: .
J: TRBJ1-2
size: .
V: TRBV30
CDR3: CAWGPTGDSTGYTF
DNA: TGTGCCTGGGGCCCGACAGGAGACTCGACCGGCTACACCTTC

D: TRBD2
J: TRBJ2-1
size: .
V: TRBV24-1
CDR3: CATSSSGGYNEQFF
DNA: TGTGCCACCTCCTCTAGCGGGGGTTACAATGAGCAGTTCTTC

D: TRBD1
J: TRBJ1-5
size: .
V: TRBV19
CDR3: CASRLQGNEQPQHF
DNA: TGTGCCAGTAGACTACAGGGGAATGAACAGCCCCAGCATTTT

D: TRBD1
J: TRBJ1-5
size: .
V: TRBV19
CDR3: CASRDRGQPQHF
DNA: TGTGCCAGTAGGGACAGGGGACAGCCCCAGCATTTT

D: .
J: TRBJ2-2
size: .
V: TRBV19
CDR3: CATQYRGAGELFF
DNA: TGTGCCACCCAATATCGGGGAGCGGGGGAGCTGTTTTTT

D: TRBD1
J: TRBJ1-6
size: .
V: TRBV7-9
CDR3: CASSINPQGIMNSPLHF
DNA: TGTGCCAGCAGCATTAACCCACAGGGGATCATGAATTCACCCCTCCACTTT

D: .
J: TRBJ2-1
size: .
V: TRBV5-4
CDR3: CASNGLAGPYNEQFF
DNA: TGTGCCAGCAATGGACTGGCAGGCCCCTACAATGAGCAGTTCTTC

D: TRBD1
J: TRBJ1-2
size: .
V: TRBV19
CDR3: CASSRGTGANYGYTF
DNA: TGTGCCAGTAGTAGGGGGACAGGGGCGAACTATGGCTACACCTTC

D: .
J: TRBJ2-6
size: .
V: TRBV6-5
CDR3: CASSPPGSGANVLTF
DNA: TGTGCCAGCAGCCCACCGGGCTCTGGGGCCAACGTCCTGACTTTC

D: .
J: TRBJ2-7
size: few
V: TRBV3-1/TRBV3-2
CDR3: CASSQYGGNYEQYF
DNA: TGTGCCAGCAGCCAATATGGGGGGAACTACGAGCAGTACTTC